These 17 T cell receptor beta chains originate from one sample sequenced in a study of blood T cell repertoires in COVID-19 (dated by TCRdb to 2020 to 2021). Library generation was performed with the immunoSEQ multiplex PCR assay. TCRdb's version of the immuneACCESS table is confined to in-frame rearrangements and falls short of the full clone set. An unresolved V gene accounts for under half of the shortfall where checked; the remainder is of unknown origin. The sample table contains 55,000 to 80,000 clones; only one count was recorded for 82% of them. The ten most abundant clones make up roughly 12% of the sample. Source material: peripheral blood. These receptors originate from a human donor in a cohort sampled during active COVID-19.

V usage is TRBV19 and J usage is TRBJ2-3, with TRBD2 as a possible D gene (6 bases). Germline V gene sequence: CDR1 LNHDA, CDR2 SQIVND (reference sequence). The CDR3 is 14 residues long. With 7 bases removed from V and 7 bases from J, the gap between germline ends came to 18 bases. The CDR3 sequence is CASTPGTGLYTQYF. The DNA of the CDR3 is TGTGCCAGTACCCCCGGGACTGGTCTATATACGCAGTATTTT.

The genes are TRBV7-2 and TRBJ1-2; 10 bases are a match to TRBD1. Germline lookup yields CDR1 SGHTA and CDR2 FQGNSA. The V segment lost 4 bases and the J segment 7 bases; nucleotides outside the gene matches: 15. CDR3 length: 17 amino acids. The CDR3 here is CASSSGGGGTGAIGYTF. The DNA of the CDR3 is TGTGCCAGCAGCTCTGGGGGAGGGGGGACAGGGGCGATTGGCTACACCTTC. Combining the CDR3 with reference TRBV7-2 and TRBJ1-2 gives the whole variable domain GAGVSQSPSNKVTEKGKDVELRCDPISGHTALYWYRQSLGQGLEFLIYFQGNSAPDKSGLPSDRFSAERTGGSVSTLTIQRTQQEDSAVYLCASSSGGGGTGAIGYTFGSGTRLTVV.

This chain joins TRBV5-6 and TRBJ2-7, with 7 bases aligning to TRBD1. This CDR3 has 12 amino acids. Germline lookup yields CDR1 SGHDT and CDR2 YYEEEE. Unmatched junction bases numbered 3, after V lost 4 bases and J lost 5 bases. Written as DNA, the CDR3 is TGTGCCAGCAGCATGACAGGGCACGAGCAGTACTTC. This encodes CASSMTGHEQYF.

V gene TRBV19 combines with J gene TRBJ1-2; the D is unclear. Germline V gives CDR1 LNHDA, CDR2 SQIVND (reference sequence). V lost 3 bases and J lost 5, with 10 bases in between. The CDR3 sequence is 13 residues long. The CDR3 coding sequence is TGTGCCAGTAGTATGCCCCCCGGGTATGGCTACACCTTC. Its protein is CASSMPPGYGYTF.

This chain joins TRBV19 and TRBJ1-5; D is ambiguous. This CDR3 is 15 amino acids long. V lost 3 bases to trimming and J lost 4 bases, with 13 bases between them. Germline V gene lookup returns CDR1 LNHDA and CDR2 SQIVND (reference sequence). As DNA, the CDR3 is TGTGCCAGTAGTATTCCCCGACGGAGTAATCAGCCCCAGCATTTT. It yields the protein CASSIPRRSNQPQHF.

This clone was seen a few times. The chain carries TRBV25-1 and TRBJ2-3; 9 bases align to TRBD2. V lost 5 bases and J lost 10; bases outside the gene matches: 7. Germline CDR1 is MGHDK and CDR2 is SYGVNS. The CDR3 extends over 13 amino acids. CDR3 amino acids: CASSMAGGPAQYF. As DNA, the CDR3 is TGTGCCAGCAGTATGGCGGGGGGGCCGGCGCAGTATTTT.

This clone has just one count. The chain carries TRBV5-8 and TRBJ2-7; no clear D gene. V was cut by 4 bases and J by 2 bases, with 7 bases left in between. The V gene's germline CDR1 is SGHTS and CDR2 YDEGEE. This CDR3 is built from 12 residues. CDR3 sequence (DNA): TGTGCCAGCAGCGCGGCCGCCTACGAGCAGTACTTC. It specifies CASSAAAYEQYF. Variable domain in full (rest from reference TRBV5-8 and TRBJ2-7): EAGVTQSPTHLIKTRGQQATLRCSPISGHTSVYWYQQALGLGLQFLLWYDEGEERNRGNFPPRFSGRQFPNYSSELNVNALELEDSALYLCASSAAAYEQYFGPGTRLTVT.

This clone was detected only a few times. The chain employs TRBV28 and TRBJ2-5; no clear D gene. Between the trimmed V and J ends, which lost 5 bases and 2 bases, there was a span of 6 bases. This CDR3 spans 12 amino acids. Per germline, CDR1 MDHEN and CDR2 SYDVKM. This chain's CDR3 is CASSGIQETQYF. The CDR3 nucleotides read TGTGCCAGCAGTGGCATACAAGAGACCCAGTACTTC.

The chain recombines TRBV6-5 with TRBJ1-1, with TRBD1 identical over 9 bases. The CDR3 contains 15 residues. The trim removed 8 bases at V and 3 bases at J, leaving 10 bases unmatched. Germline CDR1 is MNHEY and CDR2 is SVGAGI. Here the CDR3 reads CASRRGTGSDTEAFF. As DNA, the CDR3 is TGTGCCAGCCGTAGGGGGACAGGGTCGGACACTGAAGCTTTCTTT.

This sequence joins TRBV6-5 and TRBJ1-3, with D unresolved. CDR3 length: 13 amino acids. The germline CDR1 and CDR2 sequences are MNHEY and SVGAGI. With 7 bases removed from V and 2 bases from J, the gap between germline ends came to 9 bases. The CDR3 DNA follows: TGTGCCAGCATTAAAGAGACTGGAAACACCATATATTTT. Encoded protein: CASIKETGNTIYF.

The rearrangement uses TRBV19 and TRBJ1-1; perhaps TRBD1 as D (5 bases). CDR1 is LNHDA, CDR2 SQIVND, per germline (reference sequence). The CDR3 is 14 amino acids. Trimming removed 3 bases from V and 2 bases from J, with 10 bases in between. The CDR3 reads CASSILGGNTEAFF. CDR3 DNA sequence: TGTGCCAGTAGTATTCTGGGGGGAAACACTGAAGCTTTCTTT.

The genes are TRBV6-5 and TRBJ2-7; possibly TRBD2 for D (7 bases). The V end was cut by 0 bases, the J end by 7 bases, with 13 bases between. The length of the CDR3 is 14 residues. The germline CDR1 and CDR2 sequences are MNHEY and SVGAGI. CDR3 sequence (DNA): TGTGCCAGCAGTTACTCGAGGGGGGGAGGGGAGCAGTACTTC. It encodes CASSYSRGGGEQYF.

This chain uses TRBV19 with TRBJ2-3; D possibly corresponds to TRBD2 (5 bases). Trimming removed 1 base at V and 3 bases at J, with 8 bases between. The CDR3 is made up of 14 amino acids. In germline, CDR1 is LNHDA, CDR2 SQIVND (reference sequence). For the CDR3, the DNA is TGTGCCAGTAGTATAGTGGGGAGTACAGATACGCAGTATTTT. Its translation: CASSIVGSTDTQYF.

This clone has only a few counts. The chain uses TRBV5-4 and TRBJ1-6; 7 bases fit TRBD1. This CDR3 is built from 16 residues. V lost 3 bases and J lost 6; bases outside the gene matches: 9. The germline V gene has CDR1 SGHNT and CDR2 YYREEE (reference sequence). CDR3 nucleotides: TGTGCCAGCAGCTCCCGACAGGGAAGGGGTAATTCACCCCTCCACTTT. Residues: CASSSRQGRGNSPLHF.

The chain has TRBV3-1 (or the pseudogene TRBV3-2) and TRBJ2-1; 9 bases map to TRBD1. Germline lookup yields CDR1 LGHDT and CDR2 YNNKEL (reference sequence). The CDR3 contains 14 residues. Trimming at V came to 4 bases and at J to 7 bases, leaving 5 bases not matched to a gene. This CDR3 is CASSRRTGVNEQFF. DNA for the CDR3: TGTGCCAGCAGCCGTAGGACAGGGGTGAATGAGCAGTTCTTC.

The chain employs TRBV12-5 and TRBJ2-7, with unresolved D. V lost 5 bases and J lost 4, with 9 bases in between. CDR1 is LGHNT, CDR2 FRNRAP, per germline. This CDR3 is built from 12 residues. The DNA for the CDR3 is TGTGCTAGTGGTACCCAGGTTTACGAGCAGTACTTC. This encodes CASGTQVYEQYF. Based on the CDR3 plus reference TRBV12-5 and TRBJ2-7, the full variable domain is DARVTQTPRHKVTEMGQEVTMRCQPILGHNTVFWYRQTMMQGLELLAYFRNRAPLDDSGMPKDRFSAEMPDATLATLKIQPSEPRDSAVYFCASGTQVYEQYFGPGTRLTVT.

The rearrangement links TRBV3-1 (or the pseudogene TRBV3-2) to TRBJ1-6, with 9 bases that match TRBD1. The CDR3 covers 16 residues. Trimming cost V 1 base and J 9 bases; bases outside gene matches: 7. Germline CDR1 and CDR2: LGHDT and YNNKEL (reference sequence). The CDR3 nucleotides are TGTGCCAGCAGCCAAGGTCAACAGGGGGCCGTTTCACCCCTCCACTTT. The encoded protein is CASSQGQQGAVSPLHF.